A selection of T cell receptor beta chains follows, all from one sample in a study of T-cell reconstitution after alpha-beta-depleted transplantation in children. From the PCR reads, TCRdb called clonotypes with MiXCR, one entry per CDR3 protein. The sample consists of some 830,000 distinct CDR3 sequences, roughly 16% of them appearing once. This sample comprised PBMCs, mostly from graft donor cells, obtained 360 days after TCRalphabeta/CD19-depleted stem cell transplant. All receptors derive from a male patient aged 5 to 17 who had a stem cell transplant for acute lymphoblastic leukemia, so the T cells may come from the graft donor. Each CDR3 is given with its conserved first and last residue. The order of the fields is clone size, J gene, CDR3 length, V gene, D gene, CDR3 protein. D genes are given only for firm matches. The listing skips clone size in some rows; elsewhere it reads once, few, many or a size class.

abundance: few; j_gene: TRBJ2-1; len: 8; v_gene: TRBV20-1; d_gene: .; CDR3aa: CSAREEFF
abundance: many; j_gene: TRBJ2-7; len: 15; v_gene: TRBV7-2; d_gene: .; CDR3aa: CASSGRTGPLYEQYF
abundance: few; j_gene: TRBJ2-7; len: 15; v_gene: TRBV6-5; d_gene: .; CDR3aa: CASSYLQGGFYEQYF
abundance: many; j_gene: TRBJ2-1; len: 16; v_gene: TRBV4-1; d_gene: TRBD2; CDR3aa: CASSPFPSGRDNEQFF
abundance: .; j_gene: TRBJ2-2; len: 14; v_gene: TRBV7-3; d_gene: .; CDR3aa: CASSSGVGTGELFF
abundance: few; j_gene: TRBJ2-3; len: 14; v_gene: TRBV7-8; d_gene: .; CDR3aa: CASSLVPMADTQYF
abundance: few; j_gene: TRBJ2-1; len: 18; v_gene: TRBV10-3; d_gene: TRBD2; CDR3aa: CAISEPTSGRYYYNEQFF
abundance: many; j_gene: TRBJ2-3; len: 14; v_gene: TRBV5-1; d_gene: .; CDR3aa: CASSLSDPTDTQYF
abundance: many; j_gene: TRBJ2-1; len: 16; v_gene: TRBV5-1; d_gene: TRBD2; CDR3aa: CASSFQAGSSYNEQFF
abundance: .; j_gene: TRBJ1-2; len: 14; v_gene: TRBV12-3/TRBV12-4; d_gene: .; CDR3aa: CASSTGQFNYGYTF
abundance: .; j_gene: TRBJ2-5; len: 17; v_gene: TRBV24-1; d_gene: .; CDR3aa: CATSTTTGVSEAETQYF
abundance: few; j_gene: TRBJ1-1; len: 16; v_gene: TRBV3-1; d_gene: .; CDR3aa: CASSQDGAGMNTEAFF
abundance: .; j_gene: TRBJ2-7; len: 14; v_gene: TRBV7-8; d_gene: .; CDR3aa: CASPTGLFLYEQYF
abundance: few; j_gene: TRBJ1-2; len: 13; v_gene: TRBV20-1; d_gene: TRBD1; CDR3aa: CRARGGVSEGYTF
abundance: .; j_gene: TRBJ2-5; len: 16; v_gene: TRBV5-1; d_gene: TRBD2; CDR3aa: CASSLASGRLTETQYF
abundance: many; j_gene: TRBJ2-2; len: 15; v_gene: TRBV6-5; d_gene: TRBD1; CDR3aa: CASSYDRGHTGELFF
abundance: .; j_gene: TRBJ1-2; len: 12; v_gene: TRBV20-1; d_gene: .; CDR3aa: CSACDIGLGYTF
abundance: few; j_gene: TRBJ2-3; len: 15; v_gene: TRBV6-1; d_gene: TRBD2; CDR3aa: CASSPGGAREDTQYF
abundance: few; j_gene: TRBJ2-7; len: 15; v_gene: TRBV6-2/TRBV6-3; d_gene: .; CDR3aa: CASSYGGTPLYEQYF
abundance: few; j_gene: TRBJ2-1; len: 12; v_gene: TRBV19; d_gene: .; CDR3aa: CASGGHGNEQFF
abundance: .; j_gene: TRBJ2-6; len: 18; v_gene: TRBV7-3; d_gene: TRBD1; CDR3aa: CASSFTPGQIAGANVLTF
abundance: few; j_gene: TRBJ1-4; len: 14; v_gene: TRBV28; d_gene: .; CDR3aa: CASSLFRGAPELFF